Only a few counts were recorded for the clone carrying this T cell receptor beta chain. Its matching antigen is unknown. The sample carries other DNA sequences with the same CDR3. TCR sequencing used cDNA made by reverse transcription of extracted RNA. Assay used: immunoSEQ multiplex PCR; TCRdb lists only in-frame clones, some missing. The sample carries some 120,000 clones, about 46% recorded once. This sample is drawn from a study of CD8+ T cells in alopecia areata. Study-level results: Possibly because of HLA-related factors, TCR sharing was less clear across patients than in mice.

Germline V lookup: CDR1 SQVTM, CDR2 ANQGSEA. The CDR3 has 11 residues. Deletions cut 1 base from V and 3 bases from J, with 4 bases between. This receptor was obtained from a human donor with alopecia areata. Sequencing was performed on NKG2D-low CD8+ T cells sorted from blood. The chain has TRBV29-1 and TRBJ2-7, with D hard to call. The CDR3 sequence is CSVEADYEQYF. The CDR3 DNA follows: TGCAGCGTTGAAGCGGACTACGAGCAGTACTTC.